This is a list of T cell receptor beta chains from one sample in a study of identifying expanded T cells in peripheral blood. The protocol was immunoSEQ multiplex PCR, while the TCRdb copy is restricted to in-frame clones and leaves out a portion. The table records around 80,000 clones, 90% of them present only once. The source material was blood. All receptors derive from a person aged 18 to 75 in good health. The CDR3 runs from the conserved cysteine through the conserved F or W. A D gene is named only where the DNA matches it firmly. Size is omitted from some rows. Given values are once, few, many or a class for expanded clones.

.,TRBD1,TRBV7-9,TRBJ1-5,TGTGCCAGCAGCTTAGCGGTTAACAGGGGGAATCAGCCCCAGCATTTT,CASSLAVNRGNQPQHF
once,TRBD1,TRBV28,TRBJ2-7,TGTGCCAGCAGTTTAACAGGGGGCGAGCAGTACTTC,CASSLTGGEQYF
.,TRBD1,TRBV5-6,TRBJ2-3,TGTGCCAGCAGGGGGAAAAGGACAGGGTGGACAGATACGCAGTATTTT,CASRGKRTGWTDTQYF
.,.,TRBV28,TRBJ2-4,TGTGCCAGCAGTTTATCCCAGGGAAGCTTAGCCAAAAACATTCAGTACTTC,CASSLSQGSLAKNIQYF
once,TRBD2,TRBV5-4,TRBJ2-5,TGTGCCAGCAGCTCTGCTAGCGGGAGGAGGGTTGGTCAAGAGACCCAGTACTTC,CASSSASGRRVGQETQYF
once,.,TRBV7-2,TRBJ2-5,TGTGCCAGCAGTTCACAGGGTCAGGAGACCCAGTACTTC,CASSSQGQETQYF
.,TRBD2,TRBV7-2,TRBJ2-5,TGTGCCAGCAGCTTATCCCAACTAGCGACGGAGACCCAGTACTTC,CASSLSQLATETQYF
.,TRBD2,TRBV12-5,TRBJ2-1,TGTGCTAGTGGCGGGGGGTATGAGCAGTTCTTC,CASGGGYEQFF
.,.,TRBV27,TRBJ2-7,TGTGCCAGCAGAGCTACTGGGAGCTACGAGCAGTACTTC,CASRATGSYEQYF
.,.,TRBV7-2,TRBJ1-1,TGTGCCAGCAGCACCAGCGGGGGTTCTGAAGCTTTCTTT,CASSTSGGSEAFF
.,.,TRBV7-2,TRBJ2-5,TGTGCCAGCAGTTCAACGAGGGGACAAGAGACCCAGTACTTC,CASSSTRGQETQYF
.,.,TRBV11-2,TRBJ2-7,TGTGCCAGCAGCATGACTTATTCCTACGAGCAGTACTTC,CASSMTYSYEQYF
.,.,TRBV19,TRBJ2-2,TGTGCCAGTAGACTCCGCCCTGCCTCAACGAGGAACGGGGAGCTGTTTTTT,CASRLRPASTRNGELFF
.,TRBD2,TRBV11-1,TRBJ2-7,TGTGCCAGCAAGCGACTAGCGGGAGCATACGAGCAGTACTTC,CASKRLAGAYEQYF
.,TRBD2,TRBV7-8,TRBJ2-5,TGTGCCAGCAGCCCCGGGACTAGCGGGAGAAAAGAGACCCAGTACTTC,CASSPGTSGRKETQYF
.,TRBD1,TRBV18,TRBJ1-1,TGTGCCAGCTCACCCCTCATGGGGACAGAGATTATGAACACTGAAGCTTTCTTT,CASSPLMGTEIMNTEAFF